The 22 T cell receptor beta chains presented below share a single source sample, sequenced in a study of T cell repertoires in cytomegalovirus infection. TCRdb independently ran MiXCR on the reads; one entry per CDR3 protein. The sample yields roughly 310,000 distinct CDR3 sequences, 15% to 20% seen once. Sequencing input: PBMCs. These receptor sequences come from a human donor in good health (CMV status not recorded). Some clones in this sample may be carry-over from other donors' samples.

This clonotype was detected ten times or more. CDR3 loop: CASSLWGQVSNQPQHF. The CDR3 DNA reads TGTGCCAGCAGCTTATGGGGACAGGTTAGCAATCAGCCCCAGCATTTT. The chain carries TRBV7-2 and TRBJ1-5; 8 bases agree with TRBD1. The germline V gene has CDR1 SGHTA and CDR2 FQGNSA. The V gene end was trimmed by 2 bases and the J gene end by 0 bases; junction bases not matched to a gene: 3. The CDR3 has 16 amino acids.

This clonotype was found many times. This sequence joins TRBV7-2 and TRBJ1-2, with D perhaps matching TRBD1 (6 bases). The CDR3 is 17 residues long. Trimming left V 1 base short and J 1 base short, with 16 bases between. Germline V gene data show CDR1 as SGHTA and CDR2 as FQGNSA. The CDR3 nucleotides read TGTGCCAGCAGCTTAGGAAGTGGGGGCAGGAATAACTATGGCTACACCTTC. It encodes CASSLGSGGRNNYGYTF.

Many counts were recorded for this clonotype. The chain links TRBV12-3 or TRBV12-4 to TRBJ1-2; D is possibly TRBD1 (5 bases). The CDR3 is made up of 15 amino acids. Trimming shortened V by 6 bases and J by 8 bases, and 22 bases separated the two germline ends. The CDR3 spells CASSQPTGSKQGYTF. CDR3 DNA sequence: TGTGCCAGCAGCCAGCCTACAGGATCCAAGCAGGGCTACACCTTC.

The CDR3 loop is CASSTQTNQPQHF. The DNA for the CDR3 is TGTGCCAGTAGTACCCAAACCAATCAGCCCCAGCATTTT. This sequence joins TRBV19 and TRBJ1-5, with no clear D. V lost 4 bases, J lost 3 bases, and 7 bases lay in between. This CDR3 is built from 13 residues. Germline V gene data show CDR1 as LNHDA and CDR2 as SQIVND (reference sequence). The full variable domain, completed using reference TRBV19 and TRBJ1-5, is DGGITQSPKYLFRKEGQNVTLSCEQNLNHDAMYWYRQDPGQGLRLIYYSQIVNDFQKGDIAEGYSVSREKKESFPLTVTSAQKNPTAFYLCASSTQTNQPQHFGDGTRLSIL.

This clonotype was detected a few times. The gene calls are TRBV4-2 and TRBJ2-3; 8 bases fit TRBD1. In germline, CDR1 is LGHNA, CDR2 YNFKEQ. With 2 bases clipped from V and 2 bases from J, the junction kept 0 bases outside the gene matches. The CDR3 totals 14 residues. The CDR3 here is CASSQQGATDTQYF. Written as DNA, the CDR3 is TGTGCCAGCAGCCAACAGGGGGCCACAGATACGCAGTATTTT.

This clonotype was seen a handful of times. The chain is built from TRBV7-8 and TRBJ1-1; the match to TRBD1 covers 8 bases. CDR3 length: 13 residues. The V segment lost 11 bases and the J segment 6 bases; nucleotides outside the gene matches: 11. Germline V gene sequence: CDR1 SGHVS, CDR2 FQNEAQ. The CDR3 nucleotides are TGTGCCTCCTGGCAGGGGGCGTTATCTGAAGCTTTCTTT. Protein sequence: CASWQGALSEAFF.

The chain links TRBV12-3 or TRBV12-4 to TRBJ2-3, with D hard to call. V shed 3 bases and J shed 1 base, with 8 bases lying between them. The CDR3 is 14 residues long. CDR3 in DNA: TGTGCCAGCAGTTTTGGAATCGGCACAGATACGCAGTATTTT. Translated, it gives CASSFGIGTDTQYF.

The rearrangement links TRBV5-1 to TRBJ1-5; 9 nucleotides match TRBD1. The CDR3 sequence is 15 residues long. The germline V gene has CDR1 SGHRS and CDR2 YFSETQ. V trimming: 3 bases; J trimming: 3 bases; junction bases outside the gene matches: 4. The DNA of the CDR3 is TGCGCCAGCAGCTCGGGACAGGGCCTCAATCAGCCCCAGCATTTT. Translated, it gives CASSSGQGLNQPQHF.

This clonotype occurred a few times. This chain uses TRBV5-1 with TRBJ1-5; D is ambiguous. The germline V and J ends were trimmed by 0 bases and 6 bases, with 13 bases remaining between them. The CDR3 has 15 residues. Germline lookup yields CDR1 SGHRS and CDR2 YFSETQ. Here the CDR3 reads CASSLAGGLGQPQHF. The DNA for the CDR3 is TGCGCCAGCAGCTTGGCCGGAGGGCTTGGTCAGCCCCAGCATTTT.

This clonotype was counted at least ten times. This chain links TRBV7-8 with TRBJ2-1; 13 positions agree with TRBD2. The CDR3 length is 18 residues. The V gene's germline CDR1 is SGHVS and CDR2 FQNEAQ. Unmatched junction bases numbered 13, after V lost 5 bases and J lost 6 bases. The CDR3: CASSTSGTSGGGFNEQFF. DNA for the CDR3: TGTGCCAGCAGCACAAGTGGTACTAGCGGGGGGGGATTCAATGAGCAGTTCTTC.

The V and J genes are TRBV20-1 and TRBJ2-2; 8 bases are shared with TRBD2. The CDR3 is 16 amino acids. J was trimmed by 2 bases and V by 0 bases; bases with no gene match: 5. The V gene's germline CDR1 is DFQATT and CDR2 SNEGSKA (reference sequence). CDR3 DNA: TGCAGTGCTAGAGATCGGGGGACTAGTAACACCGGGGAGCTGTTTTTT. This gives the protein CSARDRGTSNTGELFF.

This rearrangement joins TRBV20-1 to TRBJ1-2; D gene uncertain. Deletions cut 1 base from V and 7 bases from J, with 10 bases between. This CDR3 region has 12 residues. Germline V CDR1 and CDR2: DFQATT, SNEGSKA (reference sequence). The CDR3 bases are TGCAGTGCTAGAGTCCTGATGGGTGGCTACACCTTC. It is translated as CSARVLMGGYTF.

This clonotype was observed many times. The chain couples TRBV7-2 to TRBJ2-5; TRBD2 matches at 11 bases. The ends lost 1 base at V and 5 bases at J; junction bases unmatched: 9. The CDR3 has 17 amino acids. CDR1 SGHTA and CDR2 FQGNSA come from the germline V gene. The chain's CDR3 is CASSLGVTSGEQETQYF. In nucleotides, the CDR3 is TGTGCCAGCAGCTTAGGTGTGACTAGCGGGGAGCAGGAGACCCAGTACTTC.

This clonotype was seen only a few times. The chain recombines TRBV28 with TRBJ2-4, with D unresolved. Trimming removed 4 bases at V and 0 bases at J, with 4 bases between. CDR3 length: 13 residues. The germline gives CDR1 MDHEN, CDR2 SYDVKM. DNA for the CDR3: TGTGCCAGCAGTTCCCCAGCCAAAAACATTCAGTACTTC. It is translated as CASSSPAKNIQYF.

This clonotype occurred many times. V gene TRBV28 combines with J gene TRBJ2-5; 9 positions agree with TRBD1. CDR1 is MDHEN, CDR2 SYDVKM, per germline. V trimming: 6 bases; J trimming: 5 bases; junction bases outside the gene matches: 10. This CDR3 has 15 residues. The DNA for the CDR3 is TGTGCCAGCAGCCTTCCACAGGGGGCCGGGGAGACCCAGTACTTC. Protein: CASSLPQGAGETQYF.

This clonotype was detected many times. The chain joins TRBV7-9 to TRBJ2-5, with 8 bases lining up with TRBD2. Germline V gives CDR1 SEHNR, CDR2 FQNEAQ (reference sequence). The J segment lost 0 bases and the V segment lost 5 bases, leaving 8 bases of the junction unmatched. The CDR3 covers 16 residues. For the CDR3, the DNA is TGTGCCAGCAGCCCCCACGCGCGGGGGGACCAAGAGACCCAGTACTTC. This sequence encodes CASSPHARGDQETQYF.

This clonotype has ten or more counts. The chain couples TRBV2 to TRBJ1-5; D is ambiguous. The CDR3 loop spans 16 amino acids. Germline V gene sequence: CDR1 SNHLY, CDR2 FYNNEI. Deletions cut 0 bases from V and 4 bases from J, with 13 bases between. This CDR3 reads CASSEASDAGNQPQHF. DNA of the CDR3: TGTGCCAGCAGTGAAGCTTCCGACGCGGGAAATCAGCCCCAGCATTTT.

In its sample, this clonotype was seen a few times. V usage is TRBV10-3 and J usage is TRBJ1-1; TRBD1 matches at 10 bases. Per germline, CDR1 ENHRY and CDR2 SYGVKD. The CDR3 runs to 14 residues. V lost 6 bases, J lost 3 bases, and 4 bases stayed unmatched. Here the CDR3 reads CAIRAGQGDTEAFF. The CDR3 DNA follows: TGTGCCATCAGAGCTGGACAGGGGGACACTGAAGCTTTCTTT.

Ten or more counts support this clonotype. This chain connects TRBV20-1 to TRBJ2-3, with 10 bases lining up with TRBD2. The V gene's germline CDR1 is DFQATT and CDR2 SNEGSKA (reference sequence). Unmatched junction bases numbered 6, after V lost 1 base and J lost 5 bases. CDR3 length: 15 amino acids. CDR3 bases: TGCAGTGCTAGAGGGCTAGCGGGGGTAGTAGATACGCAGTATTTT. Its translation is CSARGLAGVVDTQYF.

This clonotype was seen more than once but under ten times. The CDR3 sequence is CASSQGFGNSPLHF. The CDR3 bases are TGTGCCAGCAGCCAAGGGTTTGGGAATTCACCCCTCCACTTT. This chain connects TRBV4-2 to TRBJ1-6; D ambiguous. The V end lost 1 base, the J end lost 7 bases, and 8 bases lay between the germline ends. The CDR3 totals 14 residues. Germline lookup yields CDR1 LGHNA and CDR2 YNFKEQ.

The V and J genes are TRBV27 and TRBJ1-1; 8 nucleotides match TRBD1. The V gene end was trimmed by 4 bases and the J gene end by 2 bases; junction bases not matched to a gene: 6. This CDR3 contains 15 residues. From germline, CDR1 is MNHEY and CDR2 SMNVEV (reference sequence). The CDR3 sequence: CASSSWTGFNTEAFF. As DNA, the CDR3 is TGTGCCAGCAGTTCCTGGACAGGGTTTAACACTGAAGCTTTCTTT.

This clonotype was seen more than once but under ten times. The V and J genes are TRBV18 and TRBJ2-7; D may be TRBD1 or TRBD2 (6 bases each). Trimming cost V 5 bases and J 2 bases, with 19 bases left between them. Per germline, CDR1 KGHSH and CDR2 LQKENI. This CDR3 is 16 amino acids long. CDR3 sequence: CASSVTGGGMPYEQYF. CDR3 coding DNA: TGTGCCAGCTCAGTCACCGGAGGGGGGATGCCCTACGAGCAGTACTTC. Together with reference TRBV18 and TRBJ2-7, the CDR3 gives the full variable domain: NAGVMQNPRHLVRRRGQEARLRCSPMKGHSHVYWYRQLPEEGLKFMVYLQKENIIDESGMPKERFSAEFPKEGPSILRIQQVVRGDSAAYFCASSVTGGGMPYEQYFGPGTRLTVT.